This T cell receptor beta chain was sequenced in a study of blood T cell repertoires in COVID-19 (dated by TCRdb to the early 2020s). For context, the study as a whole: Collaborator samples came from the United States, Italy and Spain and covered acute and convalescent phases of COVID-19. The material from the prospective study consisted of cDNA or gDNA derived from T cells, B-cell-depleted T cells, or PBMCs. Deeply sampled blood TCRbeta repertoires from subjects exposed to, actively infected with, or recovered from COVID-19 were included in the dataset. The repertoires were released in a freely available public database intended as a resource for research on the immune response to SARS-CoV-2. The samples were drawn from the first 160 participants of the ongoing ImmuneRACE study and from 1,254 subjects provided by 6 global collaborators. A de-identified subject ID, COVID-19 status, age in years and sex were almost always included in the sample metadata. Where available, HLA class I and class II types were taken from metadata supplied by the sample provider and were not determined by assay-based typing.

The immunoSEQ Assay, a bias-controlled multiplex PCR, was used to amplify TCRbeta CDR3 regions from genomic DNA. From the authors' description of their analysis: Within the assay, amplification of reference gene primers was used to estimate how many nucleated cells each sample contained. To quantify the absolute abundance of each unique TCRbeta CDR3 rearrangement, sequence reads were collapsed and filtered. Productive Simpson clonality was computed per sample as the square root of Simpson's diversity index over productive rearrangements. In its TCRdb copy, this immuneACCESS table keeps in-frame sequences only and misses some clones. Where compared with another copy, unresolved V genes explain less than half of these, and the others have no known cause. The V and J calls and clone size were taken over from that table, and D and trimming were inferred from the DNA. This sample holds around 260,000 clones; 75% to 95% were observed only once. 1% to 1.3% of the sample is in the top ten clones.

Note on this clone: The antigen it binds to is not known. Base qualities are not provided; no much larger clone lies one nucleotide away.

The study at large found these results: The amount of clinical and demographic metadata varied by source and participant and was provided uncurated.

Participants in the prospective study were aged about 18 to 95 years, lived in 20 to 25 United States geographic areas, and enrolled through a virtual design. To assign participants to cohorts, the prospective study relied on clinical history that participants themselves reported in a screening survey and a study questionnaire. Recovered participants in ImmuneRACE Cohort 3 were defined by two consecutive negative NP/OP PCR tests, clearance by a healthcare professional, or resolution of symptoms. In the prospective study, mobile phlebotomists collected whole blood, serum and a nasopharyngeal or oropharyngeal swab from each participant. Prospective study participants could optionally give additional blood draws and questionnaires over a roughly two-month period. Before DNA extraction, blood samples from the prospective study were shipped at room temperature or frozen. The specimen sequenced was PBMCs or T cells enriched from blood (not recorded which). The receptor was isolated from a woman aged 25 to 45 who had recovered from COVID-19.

The CDR3 protein: CASSDRGGAYEQYF. In nucleotide form, the sequence is TGTGCCAGCAGTGATCGAGGGGGAGCCTACGAGCAGTACTTC. Here the chain combines TRBV6-1 and TRBJ2-7; a tentative D match to TRBD1 spans 6 bases. The CDR3 has 14 amino acids, counting the end cysteine and phenylalanine. CDR3 DNA is the only sequence kept; it has 42 bases, read in frame from the first base. The trim is 3 bases for V and 2 bases for J, with a gap of 11 bases between the germline ends. The germline V gene supplies CDR1 MNHNS and CDR2 SASEGT.